The T cell receptor (beta chain) under discussion was sequenced for a study of cytomegalovirus exposure and HLA in healthy donors. General observations from the study: Accurate HLA-A and HLA-B prediction from TCR beta sequences was reported for most subjects. TCR beta V- and J-gene trimming, according to a later analysis, was linked to a missense DCLRE1C variant.

By sample fraction, this clone is medium-sized (0.01 to 0.1%). Its antigen is unknown. Researchers ran the PCR with 60 Vbeta and 13 Jbeta primers. The repertoire was sequenced with immunoSEQ multiplex PCR; TCRdb's copy has only in-frame clones and lacks some. The data contain about 170,000 clones, 79% of them singletons. Germline CDR1 and CDR2: LGHNA and YNFKEQ. With 1 base clipped from V and 4 bases from J, the junction kept 0 bases outside the gene matches. This CDR3 comprises 15 residues. The rearrangement uses TRBV4-2 and TRBJ2-3; 12 positions agree with TRBD2. This TCR came from a woman in her forties or fifties in good health and CMV-seronegative. Sequences were obtained from PBMCs. The CDR3 sequence: CASSQASGGADTQYF. The CDR3 coding sequence is TGTGCCAGCAGCCAAGCTAGCGGGGGGGCAGATACGCAGTATTTT.